This is a list of T cell receptor beta chains from one sample in a study of T cells in Graves' hyperthyroidism and ophthalmopathy. Each CDR3 protein gets one entry after TCRdb re-called the multiplex PCR reads with MiXCR. The profile shows approximately 600,000 distinct CDR3 sequences, roughly 14% of them singletons. The sample was blood. These receptors were obtained from a woman in her 40s with Graves' ophthalmopathy. Each CDR3 is given with its conserved first and last residue. Fields, in order: clone size, J gene, V gene, CDR3 length, D gene, CDR3 DNA, CDR3 protein. The D gene is left open where the match is weak. Some rows have no size entry. The others give once, few or many, or a class for an expanded clone.

clone size: few
J gene: TRBJ2-7
V gene: TRBV30
CDR3 length: 13
D gene: -
CDR3 DNA: TGTGCCTGGAGTCTGACTGGCCCCTACGAGCAGTACTTC
CDR3 protein: CAWSLTGPYEQYF

clone size: many
J gene: TRBJ1-5
V gene: TRBV28
CDR3 length: 13
D gene: TRBD1
CDR3 DNA: TGTGCCAGCAGCACAGGGGGTAGTCAGCCCCAGCATTTT
CDR3 protein: CASSTGGSQPQHF

clone size: many
J gene: TRBJ1-2
V gene: TRBV28
CDR3 length: 15
D gene: -
CDR3 DNA: TGTGCCAGCAGTTCCCCAGGGGTGGGGGTTTATGGCTACACCTTC
CDR3 protein: CASSSPGVGVYGYTF

clone size: -
J gene: TRBJ2-7
V gene: TRBV6-2/TRBV6-3
CDR3 length: 13
D gene: TRBD2
CDR3 DNA: TGTGCCAGCAGTCCGCGGGAGGTAGGTGAGCAGTACTTC
CDR3 protein: CASSPREVGEQYF

clone size: -
J gene: TRBJ1-2
V gene: TRBV5-1
CDR3 length: 15
D gene: TRBD1
CDR3 DNA: TGCGCCAGCAGCTTGGCCGAGGACAGGACCTATGGCTACACCTTC
CDR3 protein: CASSLAEDRTYGYTF

clone size: few
J gene: TRBJ2-5
V gene: TRBV7-2
CDR3 length: 15
D gene: TRBD2
CDR3 DNA: TGTGCCAGCAGTAGAAGCGGGAGAAGTAGGGAGACCCAGTACTTC
CDR3 protein: CASSRSGRSRETQYF

clone size: -
J gene: TRBJ1-5
V gene: TRBV6-2/TRBV6-3
CDR3 length: 16
D gene: -
CDR3 DNA: TGTGCCAGCAGTTACCAGGGCAGAGTGGGCAATCAGCCCCAGCATTTT
CDR3 protein: CASSYQGRVGNQPQHF

clone size: many
J gene: TRBJ2-5
V gene: TRBV29-1
CDR3 length: 13
D gene: -
CDR3 DNA: TGCAGCGTTGAACGGACCTTCCAAGAGACCCAGTACTTC
CDR3 protein: CSVERTFQETQYF

clone size: -
J gene: TRBJ1-5
V gene: TRBV7-3
CDR3 length: 18
D gene: -
CDR3 DNA: TGTGCCAGCAGCTTAAACAGTGGGACAACCTATAGCAATCAGCCCCAGCATTTT
CDR3 protein: CASSLNSGTTYSNQPQHF

clone size: -
J gene: TRBJ2-5
V gene: TRBV6-1
CDR3 length: 15
D gene: TRBD2
CDR3 DNA: TGTGCCAGCGGGTGGGTAGCGGGAGGACGAGAGACCCAGTACTTC
CDR3 protein: CASGWVAGGRETQYF

clone size: many
J gene: TRBJ2-7
V gene: TRBV11-2
CDR3 length: 17
D gene: -
CDR3 DNA: TGTGCCAGCAGCGCAAAACGGTTAGGGCCTCATTCCTACGAGCAGTACTTC
CDR3 protein: CASSAKRLGPHSYEQYF

clone size: -
J gene: TRBJ2-7
V gene: TRBV7-2
CDR3 length: 15
D gene: -
CDR3 DNA: TGTGCCAGCAGCTTATGGCCCAAAAGCTCCTACGAGCAGTACTTC
CDR3 protein: CASSLWPKSSYEQYF

clone size: many
J gene: TRBJ2-2
V gene: TRBV5-5
CDR3 length: 15
D gene: -
CDR3 DNA: TGTGCCAGCAGCTTGGGGTCGGGGTTCACCGGGGAGCTGTTTTTT
CDR3 protein: CASSLGSGFTGELFF

clone size: many
J gene: TRBJ2-3
V gene: TRBV11-2
CDR3 length: 15
D gene: TRBD1
CDR3 DNA: TGTGCCAGCAGCCTAAGACAGGGGTTCACAGATACGCAGTATTTT
CDR3 protein: CASSLRQGFTDTQYF

clone size: few
J gene: TRBJ1-2
V gene: TRBV20-1
CDR3 length: 13
D gene: TRBD1
CDR3 DNA: TGCAGTGCTCCCACCCCGGGACAGGCTATCTACACCTTC
CDR3 protein: CSAPTPGQAIYTF

clone size: many
J gene: TRBJ1-5
V gene: TRBV7-2
CDR3 length: 13
D gene: -
CDR3 DNA: TGTGCCAGCAGCTCGGACCTAAATCAGCCCCAGCATTTT
CDR3 protein: CASSSDLNQPQHF

clone size: many
J gene: TRBJ2-7
V gene: TRBV2
CDR3 length: 13
D gene: -
CDR3 DNA: TGTGCCAGCAGTGAAGGTGGGATGAACGAGCAGTACTTC
CDR3 protein: CASSEGGMNEQYF

clone size: many
J gene: TRBJ1-6
V gene: TRBV19
CDR3 length: 14
D gene: -
CDR3 DNA: TGTGCCAGTAGTATACGGGACTATAATTCACCCCTCCACTTT
CDR3 protein: CASSIRDYNSPLHF